A selection of T cell receptor beta chains follows, all from one sample in a study of blood T cell repertoires in COVID-19. Sequenced by immunoSEQ multiplex PCR; TCRdb stores in-frame clones only, minus some. The sample records 85,000 to 90,000 clones, 87% being singletons. Specimen: peripheral blood. These receptors came from a human donor in a cohort sampled during active COVID-19. CDR3s include the opening cysteine and the closing phenylalanine or tryptophan. The D gene is left open where the match is weak. Expanded clones get a size class; other rows say once, few or many, or leave the size out.

d_gene	v_gene	abundance	j_gene	CDR3aa	CDR3nt
TRBD2	TRBV5-1	NA	TRBJ2-7	CASSLGDSGSSEQYF	TGCGCCAGCAGCTTGGGGGATAGCGGGAGTTCCGAGCAGTACTTC
NA	TRBV3-1/TRBV3-2	NA	TRBJ2-2	CASRRSGRTTGELFF	TGTGCCAGCAGACGATCAGGTCGTACCACCGGGGAGCTGTTTTTT
NA	TRBV7-2	NA	TRBJ1-2	CASSLRGGYTF	TGTGCCAGCAGCCTAAGAGGAGGCTACACCTTC
NA	TRBV5-1	few	TRBJ2-7	CASSLAPGETEQYF	TGCGCCAGCAGCTTGGCCCCGGGAGAAACAGAGCAGTACTTC
NA	TRBV11-2	NA	TRBJ2-1	CASSFGQNEQFF	TGTGCCAGCAGCTTTGGACAGAATGAGCAGTTCTTC
TRBD1	TRBV29-1	NA	TRBJ2-2	CSAATGTLNTGELFF	TGCAGCGCCGCGACAGGGACACTCAACACCGGGGAGCTGTTTTTT
NA	TRBV7-9	NA	TRBJ1-1	CASSFKEGWDTEAFF	TGTGCCAGCAGCTTTAAGGAGGGATGGGACACTGAAGCTTTCTTT
TRBD1	TRBV9	NA	TRBJ2-5	CASSPGTGNGETQYF	TGTGCCAGCAGCCCTGGGACAGGGAATGGAGAGACCCAGTACTTC
NA	TRBV11-2	NA	TRBJ2-1	CASSQNPQGAINEQFF	TGTGCCAGCAGTCAAAACCCCCAGGGCGCCATAAATGAGCAGTTCTTC
NA	TRBV5-4	NA	TRBJ1-2	CASSDRRSYGYTF	TGTGCCAGCAGCGACAGGAGATCCTATGGCTACACCTTC
NA	TRBV28	NA	TRBJ1-2	CASSLVRVGYGYTF	TGTGCCAGCAGTTTAGTCCGGGTCGGCTATGGCTACACCTTC
NA	TRBV5-1	NA	TRBJ2-3	CASSITSTDTQYF	TGCGCCAGCAGCATCACTAGCACAGATACGCAGTATTTT
NA	TRBV18	NA	TRBJ2-7	CASSPLGGEEYF	TGTGCCAGCTCACCTCTCGGGGGAGAGGAGTACTTC
NA	TRBV29-1	NA	TRBJ2-1	CSVEEGEASSYNEQFF	TGCAGCGTTGAAGAGGGGGAGGCGAGCTCCTACAATGAGCAGTTCTTC
NA	TRBV6-6	NA	TRBJ2-1	CASSNREEQFF	TGTGCCAGCAGTAACCGGGAGGAGCAGTTCTTC
NA	TRBV3-1/TRBV3-2	NA	TRBJ1-3	CASSQAGGSGNTIYF	TGTGCCAGCAGCCAAGCTGGAGGCTCTGGAAACACCATATATTTT
TRBD1	TRBV3-1/TRBV3-2	NA	TRBJ2-7	CASSQDRDRPYEQYF	TGTGCCAGCAGCCAAGACCGGGACAGGCCCTACGAGCAGTACTTC
TRBD2	TRBV5-5	once	TRBJ2-1	CASSLAYWTSGRAYNEQFF	TGTGCCAGCAGCTTGGCCTACTGGACTAGCGGGAGAGCCTACAATGAGCAGTTCTTC
TRBD2	TRBV24-1	NA	TRBJ2-3	CATSDLPSSGRPDTQYF	TGTGCCACCAGTGATTTGCCGTCTAGCGGGAGACCAGATACGCAGTATTTT
NA	TRBV9	NA	TRBJ2-2	CASSVVGVSGELFF	TGTGCCAGCAGCGTAGTGGGAGTGTCCGGGGAGCTGTTTTTT
NA	TRBV5-1	NA	TRBJ2-1	CASSLRQAIYNEQFF	TGCGCCAGCAGCTTACGCCAGGCGATCTACAATGAGCAGTTCTTC
TRBD2	TRBV6-2/TRBV6-3	NA	TRBJ2-7	CASSGRPGLAGVGEQYF	TGTGCCAGCAGCGGGCGACCGGGACTAGCGGGAGTGGGCGAGCAGTACTTC
TRBD1	TRBV27	NA	TRBJ1-5	CASGQADQPQHF	TGTGCCTCGGGACAGGCAGATCAGCCCCAGCATTTT
NA	TRBV10-2	NA	TRBJ1-5	CASSNYGNQPQHF	TGCGCCAGCAGTAACTACGGCAATCAGCCCCAGCATTTT
TRBD1	TRBV3-1/TRBV3-2	NA	TRBJ1-4	CASSQGQENEKLFF	TGTGCCAGCAGCCAGGGACAGGAGAATGAAAAACTGTTTTTT
NA	TRBV9	NA	TRBJ1-1	CASRAGEETEAFF	TGTGCCAGCAGGGCGGGGGAGGAGACTGAAGCTTTCTTT
NA	TRBV28	NA	TRBJ2-6	CASSNTGRVSGANVLTF	TGTGCCAGCAGCAACACAGGGAGAGTCTCTGGGGCCAACGTCCTGACTTTC
TRBD2	TRBV6-4	NA	TRBJ2-6	CASSLRLAGVTGANVLTF	TGTGCCAGCAGCCTACGACTAGCGGGAGTGACTGGGGCCAACGTCCTGACTTTC
NA	TRBV9	NA	TRBJ1-1	CASSEQGSTEAFF	TGTGCCAGCAGCGAGCAGGGAAGCACTGAAGCTTTCTTT
TRBD1	TRBV19	NA	TRBJ2-7	CASSMGSEDREYF	TGTGCCAGTAGTATGGGTAGTGAAGACAGGGAGTACTTC
NA	TRBV7-9	few	TRBJ1-6	CASSQGAVPNSPLHF	TGTGCCAGCAGCCAAGGGGCAGTTCCGAATTCACCCCTCCACTTT
NA	TRBV28	NA	TRBJ1-2	CASSSGTLYGYTF	TGTGCCAGCAGCTCCGGGACATTGTATGGCTACACCTTC
TRBD1	TRBV28	NA	TRBJ1-2	CASSPLRDSGGGYTF	TGTGCCAGCAGTCCCCTACGGGACTCAGGGGGTGGCTACACCTTC
TRBD1	TRBV3-1/TRBV3-2	NA	TRBJ2-7	CASSRQGESEQYF	TGTGCCAGCAGCCGGCAGGGGGAGAGCGAGCAGTACTTC
TRBD1	TRBV29-1	once	TRBJ1-1	CSVGRYGTGVGGNTEAFF	TGCAGCGTGGGAAGATACGGGACAGGGGTAGGAGGGAACACTGAAGCTTTCTTT
NA	TRBV10-3	NA	TRBJ2-7	CAISESYNEQYF	TGTGCCATCAGTGAGTCGTATAACGAGCAGTACTTC
NA	TRBV18	NA	TRBJ2-1	CASSPEVVEQFF	TGTGCCAGCTCACCAGAGGTGGTTGAGCAGTTCTTC
TRBD1	TRBV27	NA	TRBJ2-2	CASSSGAGQGNLAGELFF	TGTGCCAGCAGTTCGGGTGCGGGACAGGGAAATTTAGCCGGGGAGCTGTTTTTT
NA	TRBV18	NA	TRBJ2-3	CASSPNLGQRGDDTQYF	TGTGCCAGCTCACCTAATTTAGGACAGAGGGGCGACGACACGCAGTATTTT
NA	TRBV14	NA	TRBJ1-1	CASRGGTEAFF	TGTGCCAGCCGGGGAGGGACTGAAGCTTTCTTT
NA	TRBV30	NA	TRBJ1-5	CAWSPWLGNQPQHF	TGTGCCTGGAGCCCGTGGCTGGGCAATCAGCCCCAGCATTTT
TRBD1	TRBV19	NA	TRBJ1-2	CASSLGQGVGYTF	TGTGCCAGTAGTTTGGGCCAGGGGGTTGGCTACACCTTC
NA	TRBV28	NA	TRBJ2-3	CASSLGLSGRGGTDTQYF	TGTGCCAGCAGTTTGGGTTTATCCGGCAGGGGTGGCACAGATACGCAGTATTTT
TRBD1	TRBV6-5	NA	TRBJ2-7	CASSYRRGRTYEQYF	TGTGCCAGCAGTTACCGCAGGGGGCGAACCTACGAGCAGTACTTC
NA	TRBV28	once	TRBJ2-6	CASSLIRGSGANVLTF	TGTGCCAGCAGTTTAATCAGGGGCTCTGGGGCCAACGTCCTGACTTTC
TRBD1	TRBV29-1	NA	TRBJ2-1	CSVVGQGGFGGEQFF	TGCAGCGTTGTGGGACAGGGGGGATTTGGGGGTGAGCAGTTCTTC
NA	TRBV7-8	NA	TRBJ2-7	CASSLVAEQYF	TGTGCCAGCAGCTTAGTGGCCGAGCAGTACTTC